This TCR beta chain was captured in a study of T cells in narcolepsy. This CDR3 has 15 amino acids. The germline V gene encodes CDR1 SGHVS and CDR2 FQNEAQ. V lost 5 bases and J lost 7; bases outside the gene matches: 10. About this clone: The antigen is undetermined.

Findings and caveats of the study: Reportedly, autoreactive clonotypes were serially detected in patients' blood but not controls'. HCRT-specific and TRIB2-specific autoreactive clonotypes appeared among same-patient CSF and blood CD4+ clonotypes. In some patient and control memory CD4+ samples, autoreactive clones were absent.

TCRdb's table, derived via immunoSEQ multiplex PCR, lists solely in-frame clones and lacks some. Among approximately 28,000 clones listed, approximately 78% were seen once. This sequence was found in a human donor with narcolepsy. The rearrangement uses TRBV7-8 and TRBJ1-5; 8 bases fit TRBD1. Sequencing used CD45RA- memory CD4+ T cells from PBMCs. This CDR3 reads CASSPIQGARQPQHF. Written as DNA, the CDR3 is TGTGCCAGCAGCCCCATCCAGGGGGCTAGACAGCCCCAGCATTTT.